This is a list of T cell receptor beta chains from one sample in a study of STAT5B mutations in CD4+ large granular lymphocyte leukemia. TCRdb's copy holds only in-frame clones and misses some; the assay was immunoSEQ multiplex PCR. The sample lists about 18,000 clones; around 84% were seen once. Sequenced sample: CD4+ T cells from blood buffy coats. These receptors originate from a human donor in good health. The CDR3 runs from the conserved cysteine through the conserved F or W. Fields, in order: D gene, CDR3 length, clone size, V gene, J gene, CDR3 DNA, CDR3 protein. A D gene is named only where the DNA matches it firmly. Rows give clone size only sometimes, using once, few, many, or a class for an expanded clone.

NA	13	NA	TRBV19	TRBJ2-3	TGTGCCAGTACTCGGGACCTAAAAGATACGCAGTATTTT	CASTRDLKDTQYF
NA	13	few	TRBV7-8	TRBJ2-7	TGTGCCAGCAGCTTAGCGGAGTCCTACGAGCAGTACTTC	CASSLAESYEQYF
NA	15	NA	TRBV21-1	TRBJ2-7	TGTGCCAGCAGCACCCTCCGGACAGTCTCCTACGAGCAGTACTTC	CASSTLRTVSYEQYF
NA	16	NA	TRBV2	TRBJ2-3	TGTGCCAGCAGGAGAGACGGTGCAGTCCTCACAGATACGCAGTATTTT	CASRRDGAVLTDTQYF
NA	15	NA	TRBV6-5	TRBJ2-6	TGTGCCAGCAGTTACAGGGAGGCGGGGGCCAACGTCCTGACTTTC	CASSYREAGANVLTF
TRBD1	12	NA	TRBV6-5	TRBJ2-7	TGTGCCAGCAGCCCGACAGGGTACGAGCAGTACTTC	CASSPTGYEQYF
TRBD1	13	NA	TRBV10-1	TRBJ1-1	TGCGCCAGCAGTTCGGACAGGGCGAGTGAAGCTTTCTTT	CASSSDRASEAFF
NA	17	NA	TRBV4-2	TRBJ2-2	TGTGCCAGCAGCCTATTACCGGGACGCAGGGACACCGGGGAGCTGTTTTTT	CASSLLPGRRDTGELFF
TRBD1	15	few	TRBV10-3	TRBJ1-2	TGTGCCATCAGTGGTGGACAGGGACTCAACTATGGCTACACCTTC	CAISGGQGLNYGYTF
TRBD2	12	NA	TRBV6-1	TRBJ2-7	TGTGCCAGCAGTGCCCGGGGGGGCGAGCAGTACTTC	CASSARGGEQYF
NA	14	NA	TRBV5-4	TRBJ1-1	TGTGCCAGCAGCTCCGGCGGAGCTGGCACTGAAGCTTTCTTT	CASSSGGAGTEAFF
NA	19	NA	TRBV27	TRBJ1-5	TGTGCCAGCAGTTTAAAGGGAGTGGCTCTTGATTATAGCAATCAGCCCCAGCATTTT	CASSLKGVALDYSNQPQHF
TRBD1	11	NA	TRBV20-1	TRBJ2-7	TGCAGTGCTGACAGGGGCGGCGAGCAGTACTTC	CSADRGGEQYF
NA	13	NA	TRBV11-3	TRBJ1-1	TGTGCCAGCAGTCGACAGGAGAACACTGAAGCTTTCTTT	CASSRQENTEAFF
TRBD1	15	few	TRBV19	TRBJ1-2	TGTGCCAGTAGTACGGACAGGGAGGGAAGCTATGGCTACACCTTC	CASSTDREGSYGYTF
TRBD2	17	NA	TRBV7-6	TRBJ2-5	TGTGCCAGCAGCTTAATTAGGCAGCGGGGCTTCCAAGAGACCCAGTACTTC	CASSLIRQRGFQETQYF
TRBD1	11	NA	TRBV10-3	TRBJ2-7	TGTGCCATCAGTGCAGACAGGGGATACCACTTC	CAISADRGYHF
TRBD2	14	NA	TRBV10-3	TRBJ2-7	TGTGCCACCTGGCCGGTAGCGGGAGTTTACGAGCAGTACTTC	CATWPVAGVYEQYF
TRBD1	14	NA	TRBV9	TRBJ2-5	TGTGCCAGCAGCCCGCGGACAGGGCAAGAGACCCAGTACTTC	CASSPRTGQETQYF
TRBD2	16	NA	TRBV30	TRBJ2-4	TGTGCCTGGAGTCTAGGGGCGGGGGGAGCCAAAAACATTCAGTACTTC	CAWSLGAGGAKNIQYF
NA	17	NA	TRBV11-3	TRBJ2-7	TGTGCCAGCAGCCCGAGGTCCGGGACAAATGGTCCATACGAGCAGTACTTC	CASSPRSGTNGPYEQYF
NA	16	NA	TRBV5-6	TRBJ1-5	TGTGCCAGCAGCCGAAGAGGGACGGCGAGCAATCAGCCCCAGCATTTT	CASSRRGTASNQPQHF
NA	15	NA	TRBV2	TRBJ1-5	TGTGCCAGCAGTCAAACTGATCTCCTGAATCAGCCCCAGCATTTT	CASSQTDLLNQPQHF
NA	16	NA	TRBV29-1	TRBJ2-6	TGCAGCGTGTGGGCCCGGTTCCCCTCTGGGGCCAACGTCCTGACTTTC	CSVWARFPSGANVLTF
NA	14	NA	TRBV5-6	TRBJ1-1	TGTGCCAGCAGCCTGCTCGGCCCGAACACTGAAGCTTTCTTT	CASSLLGPNTEAFF
NA	15	NA	TRBV29-1	TRBJ2-2	TGCAGCGTTGGCCAGAGTCAGTCGAACACCGGGGAGCTGTTTTTT	CSVGQSQSNTGELFF
NA	15	NA	TRBV19	TRBJ2-7	TGTGCCAGTAGTAGAAGAACAGGGCCCCAATACGAGCAGTACTTC	CASSRRTGPQYEQYF
TRBD1	15	NA	TRBV19	TRBJ1-2	TGTGCCAGTAGTAGACAGGGTCAGGCGGCTCTTGGCTACACCTTC	CASSRQGQAALGYTF
NA	14	NA	TRBV6-6	TRBJ1-1	TGTGCCAGCAGTTACGGGCAGAAGAACACTGAAGCTTTCTTT	CASSYGQKNTEAFF
TRBD2	14	NA	TRBV7-6	TRBJ2-7	TGTGCCAGCAGCTTAGGTGGGACTACCTACGAGCAGTACTTC	CASSLGGTTYEQYF
NA	13	NA	TRBV19	TRBJ1-5	TGTGCCAGTAGTCCAGGCGGGGGTCAGCCCCAGCATTTT	CASSPGGGQPQHF
NA	15	NA	TRBV7-2	TRBJ1-1	TGTGCCAGCAGCTTGGACCAAGCAAGAAACACTGAAGCTTTCTTT	CASSLDQARNTEAFF
NA	14	NA	TRBV2	TRBJ2-7	TGTGCCAGCAGTGAAGGCGACGGAACCTACGAGCAGTACTTC	CASSEGDGTYEQYF
NA	15	NA	TRBV6-1	TRBJ2-3	TGTGCCAGCAGCCCGACAGGTTTAAGCACAGATACGCAGTATTTT	CASSPTGLSTDTQYF
TRBD2	17	NA	TRBV10-1	TRBJ2-7	TGCGCCAGCAGTGAGAGCTTTATGGCGGGGGGGACCTACGAGCAGTACTTC	CASSESFMAGGTYEQYF
NA	15	NA	TRBV7-9	TRBJ2-5	TGTGCCAGCAGAGCACCCTACAGGGTGGGAGAGACCCAGTACTTC	CASRAPYRVGETQYF
TRBD1	15	few	TRBV18	TRBJ2-7	TGTGCCAGCTCACCGACTCCCAGGGGGCCCTACGAGCAGTACTTC	CASSPTPRGPYEQYF
NA	13	NA	TRBV11-2	TRBJ2-7	TGTGCCAGCAGCTTAGTCCCACCCTACGAGCAGTACTTC	CASSLVPPYEQYF
TRBD1	15	NA	TRBV30	TRBJ1-4	TGTGCCTGGAGCGGGAGGACAGGGGGGAATGAAAAACTGTTTTTT	CAWSGRTGGNEKLFF
NA	14	NA	TRBV5-7	TRBJ1-5	TGTGCCAGCAGCCGCCCGGCCCGCTGCCAGCCCCAGCATTTT	CASSRPARCQPQHF
TRBD1	15	NA	TRBV10-3	TRBJ1-1	TGTGCCATCAGTGACCCTAGGGACAGGGGGCAGGGAGCTTTCTTT	CAISDPRDRGQGAFF
NA	15	few	TRBV6-1	TRBJ1-3	TGTGCCAGCCGCAATGAAGGGGCTTTAGGAAACACCATATATTTT	CASRNEGALGNTIYF
TRBD2	16	NA	TRBV2	TRBJ2-2	TGTGCCAGCAGCCACCCCCCGGGAGGAGGCACCGGGGAGCTGTTTTTT	CASSHPPGGGTGELFF
NA	12	few	TRBV11-2	TRBJ2-1	TGTGCCAGCAGCTATCAACAGGGCCCCGAGTTCTTC	CASSYQQGPEFF
NA	15	NA	TRBV7-2	TRBJ2-4	TGTGCCAGCAGCTCCGGGACGGTAGCCAAAAACATTCAGTACTTC	CASSSGTVAKNIQYF